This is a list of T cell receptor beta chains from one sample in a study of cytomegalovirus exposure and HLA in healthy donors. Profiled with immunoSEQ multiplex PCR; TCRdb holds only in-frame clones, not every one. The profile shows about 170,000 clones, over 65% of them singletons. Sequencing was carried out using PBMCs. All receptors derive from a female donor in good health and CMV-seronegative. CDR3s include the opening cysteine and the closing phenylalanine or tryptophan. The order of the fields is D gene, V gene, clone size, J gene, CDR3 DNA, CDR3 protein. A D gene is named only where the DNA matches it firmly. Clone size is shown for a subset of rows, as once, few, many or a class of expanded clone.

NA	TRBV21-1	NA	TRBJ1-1	TGTGCCAGCAGCAACGTTGCGTGGCAGCCGGGCACTGAAGCTTTCTTT	CASSNVAWQPGTEAFF
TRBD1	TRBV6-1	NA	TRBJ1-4	TGTGCCAGCAGTGTGGCAGGGGGCATTAATGAAAAACTGTTTTTT	CASSVAGGINEKLFF
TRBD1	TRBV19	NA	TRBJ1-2	TGTGCCAGTAGTATCCCGACAGGGTGGGACTATGGCTACACCTTC	CASSIPTGWDYGYTF
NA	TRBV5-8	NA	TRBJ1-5	TGTGCCAGCAGCTTGGAGGGGGTGGCCCCGGAGCCCCAGCATTTT	CASSLEGVAPEPQHF
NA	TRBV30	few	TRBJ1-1	TGTGCCTGGAACGGAGGAGGGGATCGTGCGGCTTTCTTT	CAWNGGGDRAAFF
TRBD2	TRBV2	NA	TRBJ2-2	TGTGCCAGCAGTTCTCCTAGCGGTGGTACCGGGGAGCTGTTTTTT	CASSSPSGGTGELFF
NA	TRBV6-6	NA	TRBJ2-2	TGTGCCAGCAGCCCGACCGGGGAGCTGTTTTTT	CASSPTGELFF
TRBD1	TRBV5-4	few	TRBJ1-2	TGTGCCAGCAGCTTGGCCAAGGGACAGGGGGCTGGCTACACCTTC	CASSLAKGQGAGYTF
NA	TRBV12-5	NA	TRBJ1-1	TGTGCTAGTGGTTTGACAGCCGTCACTGAAGCTTTCTTT	CASGLTAVTEAFF
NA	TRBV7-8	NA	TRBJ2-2	TGTGCCAGCAGCCGGGACTCCCGGAACACCGGGGAGCTGTTTTTT	CASSRDSRNTGELFF
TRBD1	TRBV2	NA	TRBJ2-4	TGTGCCAGCAGTGAAGCTTCAGGGGGTTTGAACATTCAGTACTTC	CASSEASGGLNIQYF
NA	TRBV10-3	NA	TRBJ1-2	TGTGCCATCAGAACGGAGGGAGGCCCTAACTATGGCTACACCTTC	CAIRTEGGPNYGYTF
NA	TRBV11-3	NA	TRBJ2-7	TGTGCCAGCAGCGGCAGGGATTCTCCCTACGAGCAGTACTTC	CASSGRDSPYEQYF
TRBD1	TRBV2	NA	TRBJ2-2	TGTGCGCAAAAGCTTGGACAGGGGTCCACCGGGGAGCTGTTTTTT	CAQKLGQGSTGELFF
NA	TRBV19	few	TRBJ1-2	TGTGCCAGTTCTACTGACGTCGGGAAGATAGGGGGCTACACCTTC	CASSTDVGKIGGYTF
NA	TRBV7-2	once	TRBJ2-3	TGTGCCAGCAGCTTAGAGGTGGAGTGGGGCACAGATACGCAGTATTTT	CASSLEVEWGTDTQYF
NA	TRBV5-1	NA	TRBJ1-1	TGCGCCAGCAGCTTGGGTTACTCGAACACTGAAGCTTTCTTT	CASSLGYSNTEAFF
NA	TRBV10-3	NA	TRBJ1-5	TGTGCCATCAGTGAGTCTGCGGGGAATCAGCCCCAGCATTTT	CAISESAGNQPQHF
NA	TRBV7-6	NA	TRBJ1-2	TGTGCCAGCAGCTTAAGATCAGCAGGGTCGGATGGCTACACCTTC	CASSLRSAGSDGYTF
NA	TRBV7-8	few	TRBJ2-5	TGTGCCAGCAGCGTGTCCCCCTGGGGGGAAGAGACCCAGTACTTC	CASSVSPWGEETQYF
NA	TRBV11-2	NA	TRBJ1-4	TGTGCCAGCAGCCTCACAGGATCCGGGGGAAAACTGTTTTTT	CASSLTGSGGKLFF
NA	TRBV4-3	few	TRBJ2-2	TGCGCCAGCAGCCAAACTGGGCTCGGGGAGCTGTTTTTT	CASSQTGLGELFF
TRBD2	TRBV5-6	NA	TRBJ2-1	TGTGCCAGCAGCTTGACTAGCGAATACTACAATGAGCAGTTCTTC	CASSLTSEYYNEQFF
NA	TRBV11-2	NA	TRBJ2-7	TGTGCCAGCAGCTTAGTAGGGCCAGGGATCCCCTACGAGCAGTACTTC	CASSLVGPGIPYEQYF
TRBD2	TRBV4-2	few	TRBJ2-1	TGTGCCAGCAGCCAAGATAGTGGGGGGGGGTACAATGAGCAGTTCTTC	CASSQDSGGGYNEQFF
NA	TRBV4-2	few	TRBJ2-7	TGTGCCAGCAGCCAAGACATCCGACAGAACGAGCAGTACTTC	CASSQDIRQNEQYF
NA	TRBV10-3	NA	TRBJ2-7	TGTGCCATCAGTGCGCGGCAGGGCGCTAGTCTCGAGCAGTACTTC	CAISARQGASLEQYF
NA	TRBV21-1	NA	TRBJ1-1	TGTGCCTCAAGGAGGACGGGGAACACTGAAGCTTTCTTT	CASRRTGNTEAFF
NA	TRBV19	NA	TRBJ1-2	TGTGCCAGTGCTTCCGGAGTGTCTAACTATGGCTACACCTTC	CASASGVSNYGYTF
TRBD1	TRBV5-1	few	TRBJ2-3	TGCGCCAGCAGCTTGGAGACAGGGGATAAAGATACGCAGTATTTT	CASSLETGDKDTQYF